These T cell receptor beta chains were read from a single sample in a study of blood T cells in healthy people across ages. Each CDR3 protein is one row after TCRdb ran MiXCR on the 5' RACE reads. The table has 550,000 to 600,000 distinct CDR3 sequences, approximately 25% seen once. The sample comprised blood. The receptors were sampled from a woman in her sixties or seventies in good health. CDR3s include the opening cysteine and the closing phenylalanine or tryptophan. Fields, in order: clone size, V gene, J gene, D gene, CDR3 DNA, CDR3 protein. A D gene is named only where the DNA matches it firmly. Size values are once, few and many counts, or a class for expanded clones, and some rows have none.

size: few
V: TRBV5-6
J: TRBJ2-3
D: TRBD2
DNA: TGTGCCAGCAGCTTGATTACGGGGGGAGAATGGGATACGCAGTATTTT
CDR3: CASSLITGGEWDTQYF

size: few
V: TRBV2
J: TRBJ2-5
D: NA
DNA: TGTGCCAGCAGTGATCTCGCGGGGGCAGGTACCAAAGAGACCCAGTACTTC
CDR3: CASSDLAGAGTKETQYF

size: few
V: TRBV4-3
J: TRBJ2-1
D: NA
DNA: TGCGCCAGCAGCCCTCGACACACTAGGGACTTTTACAATGAGCAGTTCTTC
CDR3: CASSPRHTRDFYNEQFF

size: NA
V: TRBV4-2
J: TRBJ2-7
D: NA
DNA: TGTGCCAGCAGCCAAGATCGAGGGTCCTACGAGCAGTACTTC
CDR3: CASSQDRGSYEQYF

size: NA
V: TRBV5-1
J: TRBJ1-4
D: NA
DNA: TGCGCCAGCAGCTTGATGAATCCCACTAATGAAAAACTGTTTTTT
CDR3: CASSLMNPTNEKLFF

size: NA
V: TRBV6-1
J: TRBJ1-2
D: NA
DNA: TGTGCCAGCAGTGAAAGCGGCAGGTCTGGCTACACCTTC
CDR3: CASSESGRSGYTF

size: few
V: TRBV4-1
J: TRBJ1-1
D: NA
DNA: TGCGCCAGCAGCCAGAGTTTCTACACTGAAGCTTTCTTT
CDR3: CASSQSFYTEAFF

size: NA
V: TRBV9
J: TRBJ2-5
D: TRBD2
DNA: TGTGCCAGCAGTCCGGGGGGGGGAGATGAGCAGCTCTTC
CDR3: CASSPGGGDEQLF

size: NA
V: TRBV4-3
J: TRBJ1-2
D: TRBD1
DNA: TGCGCCAGCAGCCAGGGACAGGCCCATGGCTACACCTTC
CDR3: CASSQGQAHGYTF

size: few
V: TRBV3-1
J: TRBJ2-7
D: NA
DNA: TGTGCCAGCAGGCTTCGGGAAGGAATCGAGCAGTACTTC
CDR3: CASRLREGIEQYF

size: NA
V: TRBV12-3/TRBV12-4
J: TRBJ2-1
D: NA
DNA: TGTGCCAGCACCCATGTGGGCCTCCACAATGAGCAGTTCTTC
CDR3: CASTHVGLHNEQFF

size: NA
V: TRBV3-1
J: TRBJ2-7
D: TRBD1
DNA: TGTGCCAGCAAGACTCAGGGGGCGGAGGAGCAGTACTTC
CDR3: CASKTQGAEEQYF

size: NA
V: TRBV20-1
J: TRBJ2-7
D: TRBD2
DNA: TGCAGTGCTAGCCGGACTAGCGGGTACGAGCAGTACTTC
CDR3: CSASRTSGYEQYF

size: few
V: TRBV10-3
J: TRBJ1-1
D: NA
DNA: TGTGCCATCAGTATGGGGGGCGAAGCTTTCTTT
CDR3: CAISMGGEAFF

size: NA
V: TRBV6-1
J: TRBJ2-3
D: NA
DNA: TGTGCCAGCAGTGAAAGAGAGGGCCAGCGGTACGCTAGCACAGATACGCAGTATTTT
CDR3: CASSEREGQRYASTDTQYF